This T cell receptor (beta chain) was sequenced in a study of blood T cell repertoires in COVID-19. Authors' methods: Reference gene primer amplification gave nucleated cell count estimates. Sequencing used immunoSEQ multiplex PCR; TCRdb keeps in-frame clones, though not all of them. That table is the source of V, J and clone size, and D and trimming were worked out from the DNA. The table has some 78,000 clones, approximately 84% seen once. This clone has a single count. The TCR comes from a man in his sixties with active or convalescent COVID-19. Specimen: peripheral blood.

CDR3 region: CASSHASDRGNEKLFF. The CDR3, as DNA: TGCGCCAGCAGCCATGCATCGGACAGGGGTAATGAAAAACTGTTTTTT. The chain carries TRBV4-3 and TRBJ1-4; 9 bases are a match to TRBD1. With 3 bases clipped from V and 4 bases from J, the junction kept 6 bases outside the gene matches. From germline, CDR1 is LGHNA and CDR2 YSLEER. The CDR3 sequence is 16 residues long.